This T cell receptor (beta chain) was profiled in a study of T cell responses to AZD1222 COVID-19 vaccine. Of note for this clone: Its antigen is unidentified.

Looked up from germline, CDR1 is MGHRA and CDR2 is YSYEKL. CDR3 size: 15 residues. Trimming pared 1 base from V and 3 bases from J, leaving 10 bases between. Pooling was applied to second doses at about 4 or about 12 weeks. Findings of the study overall: Clonal diversity was possibly underestimated, and the donors were mostly white British, with more females. The study identified only a handful of AZD1222 recipients as seropositive at baseline. The study found Spike-specific TCR breadth and depth rose after two AZD1222 doses.

Using immunoSEQ multiplex PCR, the repertoire was profiled, and TCRdb retains in-frame clones only, with some absent. The table includes 120,000 or so clones, 94% detected once. Source: peripheral blood, taken 28 days after the second AZD1222 dose. The TCR originated in an adult who received the AZD1222 COVID-19 vaccine. V and J are TRBV4-1 and TRBJ2-1, with a possible D match to TRBD2 (5 bases). This CDR3 reads CASSQGGLDYNEQFF. In DNA, the CDR3 is TGCGCCAGCAGCCAAGGCGGACTGGACTACAATGAGCAGTTCTTC.